A single sample gave rise to the 27 T cell receptor beta chains below, sequenced in a study of cytomegalovirus exposure and HLA in healthy donors. The PCR had 60 Vbeta and 13 Jbeta primers. Profiled with immunoSEQ multiplex PCR; TCRdb holds only in-frame clones, not every one. The sample holds 35,000 to 55,000 clones, about 60% seen once. Sequencing input: PBMCs. These receptors all stem from a man aged 60 to 75 in good health and CMV-seropositive.

The chain uses TRBV5-8 and TRBJ2-5; tentative D call: TRBD1 (5 bases). The DNA end is more similar to TRBJ2-7, so the J call may be wrong. The CDR3 length is 14 residues. The germline CDR1 and CDR2 sequences are SGHTS and YDEGEE. In DNA, the CDR3 is TGTGCCAGCAGCTTGTATGGGGCCTCCTACGAGCAGTACTTC. Translating gives CASSLYGASYEQYF.

The chain joins TRBV27 to TRBJ2-1, with TRBD2 matching over 10 bases. Trimming took 4 bases from V and 6 from J; bases not matched to a gene: 9. There are 16 residues in the CDR3. Germline CDR1 is MNHEY and CDR2 is SMNVEV (reference sequence). The CDR3 region is CASSSPLAGAGNEQFF. The CDR3 DNA sequence: TGTGCCAGCAGTTCTCCGCTAGCGGGAGCGGGCAATGAGCAGTTCTTC.

The rearrangement uses TRBV27 and TRBJ2-1; 12 bases map to TRBD2. After removal of 2 bases from V and 3 bases from J, the junction contained 5 bases not matched to a gene. The CDR3 has 17 amino acids. Germline V gene lookup returns CDR1 MNHEY and CDR2 SMNVEV (reference sequence). This CDR3 is CASSLVRTSGNYNEQFF. In DNA form, the CDR3 reads TGTGCCAGCAGTTTAGTCCGGACTAGCGGGAACTACAATGAGCAGTTCTTC.

V and J are TRBV27 and TRBJ1-1; D might be TRBD1 (6 bases). Trimming shortened V by 5 bases and J by 0 bases, and 13 bases separated the two germline ends. This CDR3 is 15 amino acids long. Germline V gene data show CDR1 as MNHEY and CDR2 as SMNVEV (reference sequence). The CDR3, as DNA: TGTGCCAGCAGTCTAATCGGACAGATGAACACTGAAGCTTTCTTT. Its translation: CASSLIGQMNTEAFF.

The V and J genes are TRBV9 and TRBJ2-1; TRBD2 matches 11 bases. Germline V gene sequence: CDR1 SGDLS, CDR2 YYNGEE. J was trimmed by 5 bases and V by 2 bases; bases with no gene match: 6. The CDR3 spans 16 residues. DNA for the CDR3: TGTGCCAGCAGCGTTACGGGACTAGCGGATCACAATGAGCAGTTCTTC. Encoded protein: CASSVTGLADHNEQFF. Full variable domain (outside the CDR3, taken from reference TRBV9 and TRBJ2-1): DSGVTQTPKHLITATGQRVTLRCSPRSGDLSVYWYQQSLDQGLQFLIQYYNGEERAKGNILERFSAQQFPDLHSELNLSSLELGDSALYFCASSVTGLADHNEQFFGPGTRLTVL.

V usage is TRBV5-1 and J usage is TRBJ2-7; D remains unclear. The ends were cut back, 6 bases at V and 0 bases at J, with 13 bases in the middle. The CDR3 runs to 14 residues. Germline lookup yields CDR1 SGHRS and CDR2 YFSETQ. CDR3 amino acids: CASMVGPGSYEQYF. The CDR3, as DNA: TGCGCCAGCATGGTCGGCCCGGGCTCCTACGAGCAGTACTTC.

The chain is built from TRBV11-2 and TRBJ2-1; 10 nucleotides line up with TRBD2. CDR1 SGHAT and CDR2 FQNNGV come from the germline V gene. The CDR3 has 16 amino acids. Trimming cost V 0 bases and J 6 bases; bases outside gene matches: 5. CDR3 protein: CASSLEWLAGVNEQFF. The CDR3 DNA follows: TGTGCCAGCAGCTTAGAGTGGCTAGCGGGAGTCAATGAGCAGTTCTTC.

The V call is TRBV7-2, the J call TRBJ2-1; TRBD1 matches 7 bases. CDR3 length equals 14 residues. V dropped 1 base and J dropped 7; count of bases not matched to a gene: 4. The germline CDR1 and CDR2 sequences are SGHTA and FQGNSA. The CDR3 DNA reads TGTGCCAGCAGCTTAGAAACAGGGGTGAATGAGCAGTTCTTC. Its translation is CASSLETGVNEQFF. Full variable domain (rest looked up from reference TRBV7-2 and TRBJ2-1): GAGVSQSPSNKVTEKGKDVELRCDPISGHTALYWYRQSLGQGLEFLIYFQGNSAPDKSGLPSDRFSAERTGGSVSTLTIQRTQQEDSAVYLCASSLETGVNEQFFGPGTRLTVL.

The rearrangement links TRBV5-6 to TRBJ2-7, with unresolved D. The V gene's germline CDR1 is SGHDT and CDR2 YYEEEE. The V end was cut by 1 base, the J end by 3 bases, with 8 bases between. The CDR3 sequence is 13 residues long. CDR3 amino acids: CASSLNLLYEQYF. CDR3 coding DNA: TGTGCCAGCAGCTTGAACTTACTCTACGAGCAGTACTTC.

The J gene is TRBJ2-7, the V gene TRBV7-2, with D tentatively TRBD2 (7 bases). Germline V gene sequence: CDR1 SGHTA, CDR2 FQGNSA. V lost 3 bases and J 0 bases, leaving 15 bases between the germline ends. The CDR3 runs 16 residues. CDR3 bases: TGTGCCAGCAGCTTGGACAGTGCGGGAGTCTCCTACGAGCAGTACTTC. It encodes CASSLDSAGVSYEQYF.

This clone appeared a single time. The genes are TRBV4-1 and TRBJ2-5; no clear D. The last part of the DNA fits TRBJ2-7 better; the J call may be wrong. CDR1 and CDR2 from the germline V gene are MGHRA and YSYEKL. The CDR3 spans 16 residues. The CDR3 DNA is TGCGCCAGCAGCCAAGTAGATCTGGGCTTCTTTTCCGAGCAGTACTTC. Translated: CASSQVDLGFFSEQYF.

The rearrangement links TRBV7-6 to TRBJ2-5; perhaps TRBD2 as D (6 bases). This CDR3 comprises 13 residues. The germline gives CDR1 SGHVS, CDR2 FNYEAQ. The V end lost 5 bases, the J end lost 7 bases, and 14 bases lay between the germline ends. The CDR3 sequence: CASSLTRLGTQYF. The DNA of the CDR3 is TGTGCCAGCAGCCTGACTAGGCTAGGGACCCAGTACTTC.

The rearrangement joins TRBV23-1 to TRBJ2-3; 12 nucleotides match TRBD1. TRBV23-1 is placed among ORFs of uncertain function. This CDR3 comprises 19 residues. J was trimmed by 0 bases and V by 2 bases; bases with no gene match: 9. CDR3 DNA sequence: TGCGCCAGCAGTCAAACTGGGGACAGGGGGCCGCCTAGCACAGATACGCAGTATTTT. It translates to CASSQTGDRGPPSTDTQYF.

This clone occurred a few times. The chain links TRBV5-4 to TRBJ2-3; 11 bases map to TRBD2. Trimming at V came to 5 bases and at J to 1 base, leaving 6 bases not matched to a gene. Per germline, CDR1 SGHNT and CDR2 YYREEE (reference sequence). The CDR3 spans 16 residues. The CDR3 coding sequence is TGTGCCAGCAGTTCGGGACTAGCGGAGGGCACAGATACGCAGTATTTT. It translates to CASSSGLAEGTDTQYF.

The rearrangement uses TRBV7-2 and TRBJ2-5; 11 bases map to TRBD2. From germline, CDR1 is SGHTA and CDR2 FQGNSA. The CDR3 is 19 amino acids. The J segment lost 0 bases and the V segment lost 0 bases, leaving 9 bases of the junction unmatched. The chain's CDR3 is CASSLASYTTSGNQETQYF. The CDR3 DNA reads as TGTGCCAGCAGCTTAGCGTCCTACACGACTAGCGGGAACCAAGAGACCCAGTACTTC.

The chain recombines TRBV10-3 with TRBJ2-3; a possible D gene is TRBD2 (6 bases). Germline V gives CDR1 ENHRY, CDR2 SYGVKD. The CDR3 extends over 16 amino acids. The V end was cut by 1 base, the J end by 0 bases, with 11 bases between. The CDR3 protein is CAISELGGASTDTQYF. CDR3 sequence (DNA): TGTGCCATCAGTGAGTTGGGGGGAGCTAGCACAGATACGCAGTATTTT.

V usage is TRBV7-8 and J usage is TRBJ2-3; D is unresolved. This CDR3 is 16 amino acids long. V was clipped by 6 bases and J by 0 bases, with 16 bases between them. CDR1 and CDR2 from the germline V gene are SGHVS and FQNEAQ. DNA of the CDR3: TGTGCCAGCAGAAGATTACCCTCGACAAGCACAGATACGCAGTATTTT. As protein: CASRRLPSTSTDTQYF.

The chain carries TRBV5-5 and TRBJ2-1; TRBD2 matches 11 bases. Germline-derived CDR1 and CDR2 are SGHKS and YYEKEE (reference sequence). The trim removed 3 bases at V and 4 bases at J, leaving 9 bases unmatched. CDR3 length: 17 residues. This chain's CDR3 is CASSSPSGLAVYNEQFF. As DNA, the CDR3 is TGTGCCAGCAGCTCCCCCTCGGGACTAGCGGTATACAATGAGCAGTTCTTC.

The chain joins TRBV6-1 to TRBJ2-7, with 8 bases fitting TRBD1. CDR1 is MNHNS and CDR2 is SASEGT in the germline V gene. CDR3 size: 14 residues. V lost 3 bases and J lost 0; bases outside the gene matches: 1. DNA for the CDR3: TGTGCCAGCAGTGAGCAGGGGGCCTCCTACGAGCAGTACTTC. This gives the protein CASSEQGASYEQYF.

This chain uses TRBV4-3 with TRBJ1-1; TRBD1 matches at 7 bases. Trimming took 4 bases from V and 0 from J; bases not matched to a gene: 5. The CDR3 contains 15 residues. The germline V gene has CDR1 LGHNA and CDR2 YSLEER. This CDR3 reads CASSPRDSMNTEAFF. CDR3 sequence (DNA): TGCGCCAGCAGCCCCAGGGACAGTATGAACACTGAAGCTTTCTTT.

This clone turned up a few times. The chain is built from TRBV5-6 and TRBJ2-4; tentatively, D is TRBD1 (6 bases). The CDR3 is made up of 14 amino acids. V gave up 6 bases and J gave up 0 bases, with 10 bases separating them. Germline V gene sequence: CDR1 SGHDT, CDR2 YYEEEE. In nucleotides, the CDR3 is TGTGCCAGCACCAAGGGACAAGCCAAAAACATTCAGTACTTC. This sequence encodes CASTKGQAKNIQYF.

In its sample, this clone was seen a few times. The chain couples TRBV4-3 to TRBJ2-7; 8 nucleotides align to TRBD1. CDR3 length: 13 amino acids. Unmatched junction bases numbered 4, after V lost 2 bases and J lost 7 bases. Germline V lookup: CDR1 LGHNA, CDR2 YSLEER. CDR3 sequence reads: CASSQHRGVEQYF. In DNA form, the CDR3 reads TGCGCCAGCAGCCAACACAGGGGGGTAGAGCAGTACTTC.

The chain couples TRBV5-1 to TRBJ2-5, with 9 nucleotides matching TRBD2. Per the germline V gene, CDR1 is SGHRS and CDR2 is YFSETQ. V lost 0 bases, J lost 5 bases, and 8 bases stayed unmatched. The CDR3 spans 16 residues. The CDR3 spells CASSLVSGRYGETQYF. The CDR3, as DNA: TGCGCCAGCAGCTTGGTAAGCGGGAGGTACGGCGAGACCCAGTACTTC.

The rearrangement uses TRBV7-2 and TRBJ1-5, with 11 bases that match TRBD1. Trimming at V came to 2 bases and at J to 3 bases, leaving 6 bases not matched to a gene. CDR1 is SGHTA and CDR2 is FQGNSA in the germline V gene. This CDR3 is built from 17 residues. The CDR3 spells CASSLIRDRGVNQPQHF. The CDR3 DNA follows: TGTGCCAGCAGCTTAATAAGGGACAGGGGGGTCAATCAGCCCCAGCATTTT.

This sequence joins TRBV6-1 and TRBJ1-5; 8 positions agree with TRBD1. V was clipped by 6 bases and J by 6 bases; unmatched bases: 4. The CDR3 length is 13 residues. CDR1 MNHNS and CDR2 SASEGT come from the germline V gene. CDR3 nucleotide sequence: TGTGCCAGCAGGGACAGGGATCGTCAGCCCCAGCATTTT. This sequence encodes CASRDRDRQPQHF.

The genes are TRBV6-5 and TRBJ2-7; possible D gene TRBD2, 6 bases. V dropped 7 bases and J dropped 3 bases, with 19 bases sitting between them. The CDR3 length is 15 residues. Germline CDR1 MNHEY, CDR2 SVGAGI. CDR3 in amino acids: CASKQTEGFGYEQYF. The CDR3 nucleotides are TGTGCCAGCAAACAGACGGAGGGCTTCGGCTACGAGCAGTACTTC.

The rearrangement joins TRBV6-1 to TRBJ2-7; D is unclear. The CDR3 covers 12 residues. Germline CDR1 is MNHNS and CDR2 is SASEGT. V was shortened by 7 bases and J by 2 bases, with 9 bases between the two germline ends. The CDR3 region has the DNA TGTGCCAGCATCGGCGGAGCCTACGAGCAGTACTTC. This sequence encodes CASIGGAYEQYF.